This T cell receptor beta chain was captured in a study of cytotoxic CD8 clonotypes in ibrutinib-treated CLL. Study findings and constraints: Baseline clonality exceeded age-matched healthy donors and tracked circulating CD8+ T-cell counts. Upon ibrutinib response clonality rose, and upon progression it fell back toward baseline.

This CDR3 is built from 12 residues. Deletions cut 4 bases from V and 2 bases from J, with 7 bases between. CDR1 and CDR2 from the germline V gene are SQVTM and ANQGSEA. Measured with immunoSEQ multiplex PCR; TCRdb has only the in-frame clones, and not every one. Found here are around 140,000 clones, approximately 83% of them singletons; the top ten hold roughly 2%. This clone was seen a few times. Its target is unknown. The chain combines TRBV29-1 with TRBJ2-3, with no clear D. The receptor was derived from a human donor with chronic lymphocytic leukemia. The sample was PBMCs, taken after 24 months of ibrutinib treatment. The CDR3 region is CSVGGYTDTQYF. Written as DNA, the CDR3 is TGCAGCGTTGGTGGGTACACAGATACGCAGTATTTT.